Detailed here is one T cell receptor beta chain. The sample belongs to a study of shared clonotypes between healthy human individuals. TCRdb's table, derived via immunoSEQ multiplex PCR, lists solely in-frame clones and lacks some. The sample contains about 1 million clones, approximately 80% of which appear only once. The CDR3 runs 14 residues. CDR1 and CDR2 from the germline V gene are SGHRS and YFSETQ. V was cut by 2 bases and J by 5 bases, with 13 bases left in between. The sequence came from a man aged 18 to 30 in good health. Some clones in this sample may be carry-over from other donors' samples. The V call is TRBV5-1, the J call TRBJ2-5; unclear D gene. The sample comprised memory CD4+ T cells from PBMCs. Specified subset: CD45RA-negative fraction. CDR3 amino acids: CASSFGGPGETQYF. For the CDR3, the DNA is TGCGCCAGCAGCTTCGGTGGCCCTGGCGAGACCCAGTACTTC.